This T cell receptor beta chain appears in the sequencing data of a study of human T cells and chemical hapten exposure. This clonotype was observed at least ten times. Unique molecular identifiers were affixed to discrete cDNA molecules within the library. TCRdb called the RACE reads again in MiXCR, with one record for every CDR3 protein. There are just over 80,000 distinct CDR3 sequences in the sample; about 10% occur only once, and roughly 4% lies in the top ten. The germline V gene has CDR1 SGHNT and CDR2 YENEEA. J gave up 3 bases and V 5 bases, and 3 bases lay outside the gene matches. The CDR3 runs 13 residues. Regarding time point: patch test 1, 2 weeks after DPC sensitization. Treatment noted: therapeutic diphenylcyclopropenone sensitization with weekly scalp DPC.

This sequence joins TRBV11-3 and TRBJ1-1; TRBD1 aligns across 7 bases. This receptor was obtained from a woman between 50 and 59 years old with alopecia areata. Some clones in this sample may be carry-over from other donors' samples. This material consisted of whole blood, taken in connection with sensitization to the hapten diphenylcyclopropenone (DPC). The chain's CDR3 is CASSRQGYTEAFF. CDR3 in DNA: TGTGCCAGCAGCCGACAGGGCTACACTGAAGCTTTCTTT.